This T cell receptor (beta chain) was sequenced for a study of cytomegalovirus exposure and HLA in healthy donors. The PCR had 60 Vbeta and 13 Jbeta primers. Sequencing used immunoSEQ multiplex PCR; TCRdb keeps in-frame clones, though not all of them. The table for this sample gives roughly 190,000 clones. Sequencing used PBMCs. This receptor was taken from a young woman in good health and CMV-seropositive.

Here the CDR3 DNA reads TGTGCCAGCAGCCACGAACGGGAGTTCTACGAGCAGTACTTC. It is translated as CASSHEREFYEQYF. V gene TRBV4-2 combines with J gene TRBJ2-7; possible D gene TRBD2, 6 bases. Germline V CDR1 and CDR2: LGHNA, YNFKEQ. Trimming took 3 bases from V and 3 from J, leaving 12 bases between them. This CDR3 region has 14 residues.